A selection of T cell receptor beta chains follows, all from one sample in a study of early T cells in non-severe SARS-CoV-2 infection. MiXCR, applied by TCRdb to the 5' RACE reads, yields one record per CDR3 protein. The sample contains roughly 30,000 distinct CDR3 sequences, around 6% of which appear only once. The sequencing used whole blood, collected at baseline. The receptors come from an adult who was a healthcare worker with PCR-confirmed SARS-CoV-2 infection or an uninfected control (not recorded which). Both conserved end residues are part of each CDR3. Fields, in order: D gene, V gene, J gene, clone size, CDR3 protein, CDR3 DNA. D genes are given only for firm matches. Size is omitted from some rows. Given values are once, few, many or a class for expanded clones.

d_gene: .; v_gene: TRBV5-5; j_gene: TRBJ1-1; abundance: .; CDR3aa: CASSSWVNTEAFF; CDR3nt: TGTGCCAGCAGCTCGTGGGTCAACACTGAAGCTTTCTTT
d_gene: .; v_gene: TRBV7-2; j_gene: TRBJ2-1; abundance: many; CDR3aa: CASSLDRRLEQFF; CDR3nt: TGTGCCAGCAGCTTAGACAGACGACTGGAGCAGTTCTTC
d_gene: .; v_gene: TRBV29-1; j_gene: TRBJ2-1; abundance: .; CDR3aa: CSVVAGKAGEQFF; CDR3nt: TGCAGCGTTGTGGCAGGGAAGGCGGGTGAGCAGTTCTTC
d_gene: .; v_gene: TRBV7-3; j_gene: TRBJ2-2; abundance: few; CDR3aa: CASSKSGPGELFF; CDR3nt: TGTGCCAGCAGCAAAAGCGGGCCCGGGGAGCTGTTTTTT
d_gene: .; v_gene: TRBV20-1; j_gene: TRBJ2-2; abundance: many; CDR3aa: CSARRGAVTGELFF; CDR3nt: TGCAGTGCTAGAAGGGGGGCGGTCACCGGGGAGCTGTTTTTT
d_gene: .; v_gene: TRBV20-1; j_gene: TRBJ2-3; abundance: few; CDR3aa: CSARPPGYRTTDTQYF; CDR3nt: TGCAGTGCTAGACCCCCGGGGTACAGGACCACAGATACGCAGTATTTT
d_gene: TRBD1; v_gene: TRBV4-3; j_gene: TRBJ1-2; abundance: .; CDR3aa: CASSPGTEANYGYTF; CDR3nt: TGCGCCAGCAGCCCAGGGACAGAAGCTAACTATGGCTACACCTTC
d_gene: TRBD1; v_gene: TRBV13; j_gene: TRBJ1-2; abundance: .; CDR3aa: CASSWTGNGYTF; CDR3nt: TGTGCCAGCAGTTGGACAGGGAATGGCTACACCTTC
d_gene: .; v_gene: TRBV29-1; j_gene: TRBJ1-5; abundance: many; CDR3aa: CSAGYSNQPQHF; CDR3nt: TGCAGCGCTGGCTATAGCAATCAGCCCCAGCATTTT
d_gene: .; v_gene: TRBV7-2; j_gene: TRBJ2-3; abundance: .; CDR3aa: CASSLDGPLDTQYF; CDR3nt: TGTGCCAGCAGCTTAGACGGTCCCCTAGATACGCAGTATTTT
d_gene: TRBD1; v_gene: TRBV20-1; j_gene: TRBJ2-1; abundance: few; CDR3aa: CSAPRTGKAYNEQFF; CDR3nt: TGCAGTGCTCCCCGGACAGGGAAGGCATACAATGAGCAGTTCTTC
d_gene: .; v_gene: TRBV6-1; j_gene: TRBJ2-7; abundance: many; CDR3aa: CASSLPAGSRAYEQYF; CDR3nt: TGTGCCAGCAGTCTACCCGCCGGGTCCAGGGCCTACGAGCAGTACTTC
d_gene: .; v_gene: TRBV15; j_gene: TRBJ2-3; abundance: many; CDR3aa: CATSRDAGLFTDTQYF; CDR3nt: TGTGCCACCAGCAGAGACGCGGGACTCTTCACAGATACGCAGTATTTT
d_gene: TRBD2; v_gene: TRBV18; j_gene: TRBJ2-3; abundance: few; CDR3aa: CASSPRLAGSTDTQYF; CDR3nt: TGTGCCAGCTCACCACGACTAGCGGGTAGCACAGATACGCAGTATTTT
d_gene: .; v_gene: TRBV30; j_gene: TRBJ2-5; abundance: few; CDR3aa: CAWSVLAEGVGSRGYQETQYF; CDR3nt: TGTGCCTGGAGTGTACTGGCGGAAGGTGTCGGGTCCCGTGGGTACCAAGAGACCCAGTACTTC
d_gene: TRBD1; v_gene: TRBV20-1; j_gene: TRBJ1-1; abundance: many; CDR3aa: CSARDTGQKNTEAFF; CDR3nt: TGCAGTGCTAGAGATACGGGACAGAAGAACACTGAAGCTTTCTTT
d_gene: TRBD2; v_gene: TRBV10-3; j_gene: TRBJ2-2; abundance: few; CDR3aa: CAISELAANTGELFF; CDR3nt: TGTGCCATCAGTGAACTAGCGGCGAACACCGGGGAGCTGTTTTTT
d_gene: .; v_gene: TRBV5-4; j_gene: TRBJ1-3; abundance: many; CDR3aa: CASSLRSDPSGNTIYF; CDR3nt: TGTGCCAGCAGCTTGAGGAGCGACCCCTCTGGAAACACCATATATTTT
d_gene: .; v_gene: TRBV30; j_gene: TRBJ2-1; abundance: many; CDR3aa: CAWGERLRSFF; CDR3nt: TGTGCCTGGGGGGAAAGACTTAGATCGTTCTTC
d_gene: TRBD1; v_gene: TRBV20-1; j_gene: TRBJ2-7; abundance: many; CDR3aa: CSASRTGATYEQYF; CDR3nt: TGCAGTGCTAGCCGGACAGGGGCCACCTACGAGCAGTACTTC
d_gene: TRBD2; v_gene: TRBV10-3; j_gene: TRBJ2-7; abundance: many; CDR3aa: CAISEPGLEVYEQYF; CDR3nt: TGTGCCATCAGTGAGCCGGGACTAGAGGTTTACGAGCAGTACTTC
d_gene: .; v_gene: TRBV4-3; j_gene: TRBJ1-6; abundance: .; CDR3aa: CASSQGTGSPLHF; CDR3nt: TGCGCCAGCAGCCAGGGGACCGGTTCACCCCTCCACTTT
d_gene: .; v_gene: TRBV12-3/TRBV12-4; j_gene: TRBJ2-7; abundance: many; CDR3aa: CASSYDGQRYEQYF; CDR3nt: TGTGCCAGCAGTTACGACGGACAGCGCTACGAGCAGTACTTC
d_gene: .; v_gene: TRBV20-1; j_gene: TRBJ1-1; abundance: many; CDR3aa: CSASRANTEAFF; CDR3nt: TGCAGTGCTAGCAGGGCTAACACTGAAGCTTTCTTT
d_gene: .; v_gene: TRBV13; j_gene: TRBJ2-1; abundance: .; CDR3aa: CASRPRYKSRKEQFF; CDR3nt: TGTGCCAGCAGACCCCGCTATAAGTCACGCAAAGAGCAGTTCTTC
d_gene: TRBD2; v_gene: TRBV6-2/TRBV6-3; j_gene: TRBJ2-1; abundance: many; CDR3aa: CASSGGLAGGHNEQFF; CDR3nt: TGTGCCAGCAGTGGAGGACTAGCGGGAGGCCACAATGAGCAGTTCTTC
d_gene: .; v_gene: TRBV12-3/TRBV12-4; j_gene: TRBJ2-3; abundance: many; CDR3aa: CASSLPPDTQYF; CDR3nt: TGTGCCAGCAGTTTACCTCCAGATACGCAGTATTTT
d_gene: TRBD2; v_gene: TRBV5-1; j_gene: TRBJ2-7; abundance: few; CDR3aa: CASSLLLAGEAYEQYF; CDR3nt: TGCGCCAGCAGCTTGCTCCTAGCGGGAGAGGCCTACGAGCAGTACTTC
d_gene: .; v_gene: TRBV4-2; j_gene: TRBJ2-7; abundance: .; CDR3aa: CASSQGIDSSYEQYF; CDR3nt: TGTGCCAGCAGCCAAGGGATCGACAGCTCCTACGAGCAGTACTTC
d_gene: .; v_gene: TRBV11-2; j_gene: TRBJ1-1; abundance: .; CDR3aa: CASSLVALGVNTEAFF; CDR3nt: TGTGCCAGCAGCTTAGTGGCGCTAGGGGTGAACACTGAAGCTTTCTTT
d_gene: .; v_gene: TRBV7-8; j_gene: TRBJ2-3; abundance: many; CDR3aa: CASSSGLMFSTDTQYF; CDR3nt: TGTGCCAGCAGTTCCGGACTGATGTTCAGCACAGATACGCAGTATTTT
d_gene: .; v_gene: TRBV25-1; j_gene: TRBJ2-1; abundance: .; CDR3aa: CASSGTRTIYNEQFF; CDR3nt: TGTGCCAGCAGTGGGACCCGAACGATATACAATGAGCAGTTCTTC
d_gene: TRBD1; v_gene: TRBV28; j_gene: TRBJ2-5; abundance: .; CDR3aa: CATADRGYQETQYF; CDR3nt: TGTGCCACCGCGGACAGGGGGTACCAAGAGACCCAGTACTTC
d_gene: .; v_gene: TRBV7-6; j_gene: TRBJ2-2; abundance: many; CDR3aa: CASTPQGGANTGELFF; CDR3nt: TGTGCCAGCACCCCTCAGGGGGGCGCGAACACCGGGGAGCTGTTTTTT
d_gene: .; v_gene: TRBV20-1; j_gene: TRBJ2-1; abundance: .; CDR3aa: CSASGSQYNEQFF; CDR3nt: TGCAGTGCTAGTGGTAGCCAATACAATGAGCAGTTCTTC
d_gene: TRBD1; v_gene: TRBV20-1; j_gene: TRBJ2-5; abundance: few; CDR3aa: CSAAAGDRGPETQYF; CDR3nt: TGCAGTGCAGCTGCCGGGGACAGGGGACCTGAGACCCAGTACTTC
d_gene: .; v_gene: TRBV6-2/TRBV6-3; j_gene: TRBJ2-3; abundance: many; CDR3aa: CASSYSKDTQYF; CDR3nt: TGTGCCAGCAGTTACTCGAAGGATACGCAGTATTTT
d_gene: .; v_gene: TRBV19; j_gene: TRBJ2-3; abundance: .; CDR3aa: CASSNQGTDTQYF; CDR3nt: TGTGCCAGTAGTAACCAGGGCACAGATACGCAGTATTTT
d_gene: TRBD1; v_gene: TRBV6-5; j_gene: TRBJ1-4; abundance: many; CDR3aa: CASSYFRGQGVEKLFF; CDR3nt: TGTGCCAGCAGTTATTTCCGGGGACAGGGGGTTGAAAAACTGTTTTTT
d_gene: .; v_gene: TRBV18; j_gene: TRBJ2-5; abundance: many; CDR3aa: CASSAGANQETQYF; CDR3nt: TGTGCCAGCTCGGCGGGGGCGAACCAAGAGACCCAGTACTTC
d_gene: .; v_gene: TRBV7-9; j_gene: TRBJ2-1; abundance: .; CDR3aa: CASSPIPFF; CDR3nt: TGTGCCAGCAGCCCAATTCCGTTCTTC
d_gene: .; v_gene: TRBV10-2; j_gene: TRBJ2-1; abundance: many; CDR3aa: CASTRQLRGFF; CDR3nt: TGCGCCAGCACCAGACAGTTACGGGGGTTCTTC
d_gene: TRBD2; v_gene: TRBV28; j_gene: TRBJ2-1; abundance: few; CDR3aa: CASSFVAGVPLGNEQFF; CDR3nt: TGTGCCAGCAGTTTCGTAGCGGGAGTCCCGTTGGGCAATGAGCAGTTCTTC
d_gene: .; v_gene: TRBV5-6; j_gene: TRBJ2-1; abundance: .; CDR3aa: CASSPSWASYNEQFF; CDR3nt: TGTGCCAGCAGCCCTAGCTGGGCAAGCTACAATGAGCAGTTCTTC
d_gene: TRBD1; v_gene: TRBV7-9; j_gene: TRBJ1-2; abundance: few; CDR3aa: CASSWTGSNYGYTF; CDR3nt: TGTGCCAGCAGCTGGACAGGGTCGAACTATGGCTACACCTTC
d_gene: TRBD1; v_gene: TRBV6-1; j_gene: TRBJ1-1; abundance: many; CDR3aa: CASRRVRDRDMNTEAFF; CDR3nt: TGTGCCAGCAGACGAGTCCGGGACAGGGACATGAACACTGAAGCTTTCTTT
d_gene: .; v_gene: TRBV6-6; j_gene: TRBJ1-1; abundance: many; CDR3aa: CASSYYGPNTEAFF; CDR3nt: TGTGCCAGCAGTTACTATGGGCCGAACACTGAAGCTTTCTTT
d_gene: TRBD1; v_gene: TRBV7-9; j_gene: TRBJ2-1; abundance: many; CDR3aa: CASSLSGTGAMDEQFF; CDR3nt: TGTGCCAGCAGCTTGTCCGGGACAGGCGCTATGGATGAGCAGTTCTTC
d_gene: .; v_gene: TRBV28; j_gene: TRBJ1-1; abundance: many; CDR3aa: CASNPTGIRTEAFF; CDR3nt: TGTGCCAGCAACCCGACGGGAATAAGGACTGAAGCTTTCTTT
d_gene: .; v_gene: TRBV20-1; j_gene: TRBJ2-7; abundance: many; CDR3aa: CSARGSGLNYEQYF; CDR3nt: TGCAGTGCTAGAGGGTCGGGACTTAACTACGAGCAGTACTTC
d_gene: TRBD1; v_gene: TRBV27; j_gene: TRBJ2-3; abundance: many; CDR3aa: CASSPDRGDTDTQYF; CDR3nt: TGTGCCAGCAGTCCGGACAGGGGTGACACAGATACGCAGTATTTT
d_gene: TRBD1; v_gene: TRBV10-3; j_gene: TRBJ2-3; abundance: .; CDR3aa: CAISPGTGTDTQYF; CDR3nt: TGTGCCATCAGTCCCGGGACAGGCACAGATACGCAGTATTTT
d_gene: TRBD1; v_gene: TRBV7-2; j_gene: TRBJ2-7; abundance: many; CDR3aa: CASSSIDRGGYF; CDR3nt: TGTGCCAGCAGCTCCATTGACAGGGGGGGTTACTTC
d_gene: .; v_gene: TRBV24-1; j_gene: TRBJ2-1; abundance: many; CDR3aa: CATQGSLYNEQFF; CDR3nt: TGTGCCACACAGGGCTCCCTCTACAATGAGCAGTTCTTC
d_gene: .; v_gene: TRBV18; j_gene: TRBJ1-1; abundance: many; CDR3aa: CASSTDMNTEAFF; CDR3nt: TGTGCCAGCTCAACGGATATGAACACTGAAGCTTTCTTT